A single sample gave rise to the 5 T cell receptor beta chains below, sequenced in a study of blood T cell repertoires in COVID-19. Sequencing used immunoSEQ multiplex PCR; TCRdb keeps in-frame clones, though not all of them. Among around 74,000 clones listed, 85% to 90% were seen once. Material: peripheral blood. The receptors were sampled from a man in his forties or fifties with active COVID-19.

The V gene is TRBV19, the J gene TRBJ2-2; 11 bases fit TRBD2. The CDR3 contains 16 residues. The V and J ends lost 7 bases and 6 bases, in that order; junction bases with no gene match: 10. Germline V gives CDR1 LNHDA, CDR2 SQIVND (reference sequence). The CDR3 nucleotides are TGTGCCAGTACCCATCGGACTAGCGGGTCCGCCGGGGAGCTGTTTTTT. Translating gives CASTHRTSGSAGELFF.

The chain joins TRBV7-9 to TRBJ2-1; 7 bases agree with TRBD1. Germline values: CDR1 SEHNR, CDR2 FQNEAQ (reference sequence). There are 16 residues in the CDR3. V gave up 5 bases and J gave up 7 bases; unmatched junction bases: 14. The CDR3 DNA reads as TGTGCCAGCAGCCCGACAGGGAATTGGAGAGGAAATGAGCAGTTCTTC. Its translation is CASSPTGNWRGNEQFF.

This clone has just one count. V is TRBV4-1 and J is TRBJ1-5; D remains unclear. V lost 2 bases and J lost 8, with 19 bases in between. The CDR3 is made up of 16 amino acids. Germline V lookup: CDR1 MGHRA, CDR2 YSYEKL. The CDR3 region has the DNA TGCGCCAGCAGCCAAAGCCCATCGGACTCGGGAAAGCCCCAGCATTTT. Protein: CASSQSPSDSGKPQHF.

The chain links TRBV5-4 to TRBJ2-7; D is perhaps TRBD1 (5 bases). CDR1 is SGHNT and CDR2 is YYREEE in the germline V gene (reference sequence). This CDR3 comprises 14 residues. The V and J ends lost 5 bases and 3 bases respectively, with 15 bases between them. In DNA form, the CDR3 reads TGTGCCAGCAGTAACTCCAGGGATTACTACGAGCAGTACTTC. It yields the protein CASSNSRDYYEQYF.

The chain joins TRBV6-5 to TRBJ1-1, with unresolved D. The V and J ends lost 7 bases and 3 bases respectively, with 6 bases between them. This CDR3 has 11 residues. The germline V gene encodes CDR1 MNHEY and CDR2 SVGAGI. Here the CDR3 DNA reads TGTGCCAGCAACGGGGACACTGAAGCTTTCTTT. Amino acids: CASNGDTEAFF.